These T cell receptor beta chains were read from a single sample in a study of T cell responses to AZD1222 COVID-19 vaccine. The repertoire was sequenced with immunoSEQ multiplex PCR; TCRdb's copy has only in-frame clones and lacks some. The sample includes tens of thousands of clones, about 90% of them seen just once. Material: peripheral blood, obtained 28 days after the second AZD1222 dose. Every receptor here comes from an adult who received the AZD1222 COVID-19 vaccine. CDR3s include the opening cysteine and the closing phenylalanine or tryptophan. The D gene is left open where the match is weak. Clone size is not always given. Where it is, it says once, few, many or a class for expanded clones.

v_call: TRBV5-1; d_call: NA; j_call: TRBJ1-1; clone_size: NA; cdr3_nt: TGCGCCAGCACGTGGGGAAACGCCAACACTGAAGCTTTCTTT; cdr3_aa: CASTWGNANTEAFF
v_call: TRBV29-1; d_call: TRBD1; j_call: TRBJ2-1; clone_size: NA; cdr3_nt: TGCAGCACCCGACAGGGGGCCTACAATGAGCAGTTCTTC; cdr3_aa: CSTRQGAYNEQFF
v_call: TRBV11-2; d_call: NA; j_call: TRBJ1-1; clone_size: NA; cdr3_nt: TGTGCCAGCAGCTTAGCAGGTCTCGGAGACACTGAAGCTTTCTTT; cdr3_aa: CASSLAGLGDTEAFF
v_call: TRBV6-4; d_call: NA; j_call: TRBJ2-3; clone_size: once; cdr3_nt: TGTGCCACCTCGGCTCAGGCCAAAGATACGCAGTATTTT; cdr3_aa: CATSAQAKDTQYF
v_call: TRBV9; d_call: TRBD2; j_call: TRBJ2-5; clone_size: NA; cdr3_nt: TGTGCCAGCAGCGTAGGGCCGGGAGGTTTTAGCGAGACCCAGTACTTC; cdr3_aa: CASSVGPGGFSETQYF
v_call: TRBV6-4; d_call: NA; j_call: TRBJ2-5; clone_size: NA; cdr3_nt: TGTGCCAGCAGTGAACTTATATGGGAGACCCAGTACTTC; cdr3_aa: CASSELIWETQYF
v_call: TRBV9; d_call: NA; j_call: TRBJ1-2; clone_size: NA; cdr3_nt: TGTGCCAGCAGCGCCCGAGGGGGCTACACCTTC; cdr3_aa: CASSARGGYTF
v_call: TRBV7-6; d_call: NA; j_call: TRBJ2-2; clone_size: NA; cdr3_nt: TGTGCCAGCAGCCCCGGGACTCGTGATACCGGGGAGCTGTTTTTT; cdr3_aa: CASSPGTRDTGELFF
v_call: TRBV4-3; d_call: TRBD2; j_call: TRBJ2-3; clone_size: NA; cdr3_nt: TGCGCCAGCAGCCAAGCCGCGGGAGCCAGCACAGATACGCAGTATTTT; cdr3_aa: CASSQAAGASTDTQYF
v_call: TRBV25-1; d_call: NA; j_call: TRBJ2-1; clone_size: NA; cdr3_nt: TGTGCCAGCAGTGACGGTTCTTCCTACAATGAGCAGTTCTTC; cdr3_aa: CASSDGSSYNEQFF
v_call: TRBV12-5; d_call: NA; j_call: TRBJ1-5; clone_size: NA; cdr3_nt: TGTGCTAGTGGCCTGATGGGAAAGCAGCCCCAGCATTTT; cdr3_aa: CASGLMGKQPQHF
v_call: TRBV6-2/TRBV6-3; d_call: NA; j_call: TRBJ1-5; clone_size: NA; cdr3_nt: TGTGCCAGCAGTTTCGTTAAGAGAAATCAGCCCCAGCATTTT; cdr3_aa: CASSFVKRNQPQHF
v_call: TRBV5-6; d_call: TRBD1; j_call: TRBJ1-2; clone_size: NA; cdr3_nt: TGTGCCAGCAGCGTTGACAGGGGTCGCGGCTATGGCTACACCTTC; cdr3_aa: CASSVDRGRGYGYTF
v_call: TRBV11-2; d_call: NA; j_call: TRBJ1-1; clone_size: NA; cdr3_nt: TGTGCCAGCAGCTTCGACGGAATCGGAGCTTTCTTT; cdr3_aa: CASSFDGIGAFF
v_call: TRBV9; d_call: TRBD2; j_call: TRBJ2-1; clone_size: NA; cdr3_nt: TGTGCCAGCAGCCCGGGGGGGGGAGTCTACAATGAGCAGTTCTTC; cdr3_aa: CASSPGGGVYNEQFF
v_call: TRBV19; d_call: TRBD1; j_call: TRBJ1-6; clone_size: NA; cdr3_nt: TGTGCCAGTAGTCTCCGGGACAGGGGGAGGTCATCACCCCTCCACTTT; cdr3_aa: CASSLRDRGRSSPLHF
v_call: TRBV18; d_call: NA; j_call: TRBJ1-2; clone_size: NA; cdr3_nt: TGTGCCAGCTCACCGTACGGGACAAACTATGGCTACACCTTC; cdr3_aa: CASSPYGTNYGYTF
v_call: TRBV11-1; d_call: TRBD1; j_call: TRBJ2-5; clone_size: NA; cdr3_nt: TGTGCCAGCAGCCCCGACAGGGGAGAGACCCAGTACTTC; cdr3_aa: CASSPDRGETQYF
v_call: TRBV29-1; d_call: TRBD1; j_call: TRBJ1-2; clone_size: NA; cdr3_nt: TGCAGCATACGGACAGGCGGAGATGGCTACACCTTC; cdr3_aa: CSIRTGGDGYTF
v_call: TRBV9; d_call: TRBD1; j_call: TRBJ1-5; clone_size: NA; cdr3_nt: TGTGCCAGCAGCGTAGCTCCGACAGGGAATCAGCCCCAGCATTTT; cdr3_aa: CASSVAPTGNQPQHF
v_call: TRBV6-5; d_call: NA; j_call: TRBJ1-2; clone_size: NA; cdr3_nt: TGTGCCAGCAGTTACATGGGGGGCGACGGCTACACCTTC; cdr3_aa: CASSYMGGDGYTF
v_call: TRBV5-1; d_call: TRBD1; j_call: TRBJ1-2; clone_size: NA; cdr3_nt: TGCGCCAGCAAACAGGGGGCATTCGGAGGCTACACCTTC; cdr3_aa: CASKQGAFGGYTF
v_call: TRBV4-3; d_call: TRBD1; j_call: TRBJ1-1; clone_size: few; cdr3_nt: TGCGCCAGCAGCCAGATGGACAGGGACGGTGAAGCTTTCTTT; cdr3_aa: CASSQMDRDGEAFF
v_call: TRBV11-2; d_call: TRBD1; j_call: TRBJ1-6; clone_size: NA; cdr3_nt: TGTGCCAGCAGCTTAGGGGGACAGGAACGACCCCTCCACTTT; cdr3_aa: CASSLGGQERPLHF
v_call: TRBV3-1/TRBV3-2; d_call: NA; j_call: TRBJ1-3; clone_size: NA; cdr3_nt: TGTGCCAGCAGCCAAGGATCCTCTGGAAACACCATATATTTT; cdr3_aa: CASSQGSSGNTIYF
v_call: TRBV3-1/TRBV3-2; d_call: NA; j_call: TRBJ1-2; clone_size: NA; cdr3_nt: TGTGCCAGCAGCCCTGGGGCACCCTATGGCTACACCTTC; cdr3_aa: CASSPGAPYGYTF
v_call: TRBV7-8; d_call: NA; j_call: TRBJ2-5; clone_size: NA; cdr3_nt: TGTGCCAGCAGCGCGGACTACAGGGAAACGGAGACCCAGTACTTC; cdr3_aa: CASSADYRETETQYF
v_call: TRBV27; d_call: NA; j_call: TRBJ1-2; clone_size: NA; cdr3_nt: TGTGCCAGCCGTCCGGTGGCAGCATATGGCTACACCTTC; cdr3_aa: CASRPVAAYGYTF
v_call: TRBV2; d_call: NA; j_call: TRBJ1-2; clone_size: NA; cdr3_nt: TGTGCCAGCAGTGGGGGGACGGAGGGCCTCCTCTATGGCTACACCTTC; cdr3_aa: CASSGGTEGLLYGYTF
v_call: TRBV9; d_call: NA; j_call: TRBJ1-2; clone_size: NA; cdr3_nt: TGTGCCAGCAGCGTAGCCGGGCAAACCCTGGGGGGCTACACCTTC; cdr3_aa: CASSVAGQTLGGYTF
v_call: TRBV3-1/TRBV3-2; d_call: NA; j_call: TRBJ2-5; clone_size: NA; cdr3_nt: TGTGCCAGCAGCCAAGGAGACTTACTTCAAGAGACCCAGTACTTC; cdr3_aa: CASSQGDLLQETQYF
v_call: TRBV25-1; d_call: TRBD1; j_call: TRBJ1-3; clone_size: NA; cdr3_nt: TGTGCCAGCACTTGGACAGGGGGAGGAAACACCATATATTTT; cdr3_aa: CASTWTGGGNTIYF
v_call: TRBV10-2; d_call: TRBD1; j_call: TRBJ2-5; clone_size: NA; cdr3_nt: TGCGCCAGCAGGACAGGGGAAGAGACCCAGTACTTC; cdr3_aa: CASRTGEETQYF
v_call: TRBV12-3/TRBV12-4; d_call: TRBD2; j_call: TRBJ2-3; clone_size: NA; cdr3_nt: TGTGCCAGCAGATACGGGGGGGCAGATACGCAGTATTTT; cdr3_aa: CASRYGGADTQYF
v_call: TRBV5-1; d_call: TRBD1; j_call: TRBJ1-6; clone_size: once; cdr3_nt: TGCGCCAGCAGTATGACAGGGGCCGACTATTCACCCCTCCACTTT; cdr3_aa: CASSMTGADYSPLHF
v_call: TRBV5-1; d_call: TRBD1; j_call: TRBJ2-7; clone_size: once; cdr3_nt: TGCGCCAGCAGCGCAGGGGGTCATGAGGCCTACGAGCAGTACTTC; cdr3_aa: CASSAGGHEAYEQYF
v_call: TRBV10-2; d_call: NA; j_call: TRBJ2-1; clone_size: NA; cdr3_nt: TGCGCCAGCAGAGGATGGGGAGGCTACAATGAGCAGTTCTTC; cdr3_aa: CASRGWGGYNEQFF
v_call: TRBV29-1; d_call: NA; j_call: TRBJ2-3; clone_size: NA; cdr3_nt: TGCAGCGTCGACGCTAGCACAGATACGCAGTATTTT; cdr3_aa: CSVDASTDTQYF
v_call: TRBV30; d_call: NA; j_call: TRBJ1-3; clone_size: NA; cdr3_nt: TGTGCCTGGAGCCCGGGGACCCAAGCCCTCTCTGGAAACACCATATATTTT; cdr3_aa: CAWSPGTQALSGNTIYF
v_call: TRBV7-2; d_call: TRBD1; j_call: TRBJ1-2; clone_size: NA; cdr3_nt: TGTGCCAGCAGCTTACCGGACAGGGGGCGCGATGGCTACACCTTC; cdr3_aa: CASSLPDRGRDGYTF
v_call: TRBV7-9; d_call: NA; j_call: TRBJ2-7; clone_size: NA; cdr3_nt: TGTGCCAGCAGCTCAGAAGGGGGGAGTATGTACGAGCAGTACTTC; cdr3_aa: CASSSEGGSMYEQYF
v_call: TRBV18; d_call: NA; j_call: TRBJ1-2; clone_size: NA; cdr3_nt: TGTGCCAGCTCACCACGCGGGGAGTTTAACTATGGCTACACCTTC; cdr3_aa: CASSPRGEFNYGYTF
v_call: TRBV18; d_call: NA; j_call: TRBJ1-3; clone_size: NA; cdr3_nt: TGTGCCAGCTCACCAGAGGTTGGAAACACCATATATTTT; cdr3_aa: CASSPEVGNTIYF
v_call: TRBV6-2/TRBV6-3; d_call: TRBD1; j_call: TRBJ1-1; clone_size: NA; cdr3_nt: TGTGCCAGCAGTTACAGGCAGGGGGGGATTAACACTGAAGCTTTCTTT; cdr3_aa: CASSYRQGGINTEAFF
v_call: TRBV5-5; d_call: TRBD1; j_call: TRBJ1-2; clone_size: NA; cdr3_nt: TGTGCCAGCAGCGTTCAGGACAGGGGAAACTATGGCTACACCTTC; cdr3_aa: CASSVQDRGNYGYTF
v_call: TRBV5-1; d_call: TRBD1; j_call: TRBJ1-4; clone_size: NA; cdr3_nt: TGCGCCAGCAGCATCTCCGGGACAGGGGGGGAAAAACTGTTTTTT; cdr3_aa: CASSISGTGGEKLFF
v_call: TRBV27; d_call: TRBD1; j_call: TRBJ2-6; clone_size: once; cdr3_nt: TGTGCCAGCAGTGTCCGGGACAGAGCTATCTCTGGGGCCAACGTCCTGACTTTC; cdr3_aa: CASSVRDRAISGANVLTF
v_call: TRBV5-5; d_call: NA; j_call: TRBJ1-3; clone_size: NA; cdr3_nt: TGTGCCAGCAGCTTGCGAGGGTTTGCCTCTGGAAACACCATATATTTT; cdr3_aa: CASSLRGFASGNTIYF
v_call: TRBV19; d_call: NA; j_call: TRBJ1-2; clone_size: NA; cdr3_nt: TGTGCCAGTAGTGATAGGCTCTTGGGGGACGGAGCTAACTATGGCTACACCTTC; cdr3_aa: CASSDRLLGDGANYGYTF
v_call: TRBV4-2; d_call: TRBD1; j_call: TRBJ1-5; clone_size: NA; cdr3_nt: TGTGCCAGCAGCCAAGAACGGGACAGGGGAAGGCAGCCCCAGCATTTT; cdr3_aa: CASSQERDRGRQPQHF
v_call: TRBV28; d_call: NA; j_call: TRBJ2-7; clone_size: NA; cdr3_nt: TGTGCCAGCAGCCTCGGCCCCAATTGGGCCTACGAGCAGTACTTC; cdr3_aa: CASSLGPNWAYEQYF
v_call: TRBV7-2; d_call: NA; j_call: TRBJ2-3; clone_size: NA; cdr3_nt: TGTGCCAGCAGCTTAGCGCTAAGCACAGATACGCAGTATTTT; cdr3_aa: CASSLALSTDTQYF
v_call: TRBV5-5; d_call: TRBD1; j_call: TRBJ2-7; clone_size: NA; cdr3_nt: TGTGCCAGCAGCTTGAGCGTGACAGGGGCCTACGAGCAGTACTTC; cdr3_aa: CASSLSVTGAYEQYF